This T cell receptor beta chain was recovered during a study of CD8 T cells in ankylosing spondylitis. Researchers built TCR beta libraries using quantitative 5'-RACE with molecular barcodes. One entry per CDR3 protein results from TCRdb running MiXCR on the 5' RACE reads. The sample gives fewer than 450,000 distinct CDR3 sequences, 15% to 20% of which show up once; under 1.2% is in the top ten. Concerning this clonotype itself: Its antigen remains unidentified.

Study-wide points: A motif of eight or nine highly homologous TCR beta variants was seen as apparently characteristic of ankylosing spondylitis blood. Significant enrichment of disease-linked clones was reportedly seen in matched ankylosing spondylitis synovial fluid.

The specimen was blood, either unsorted or a sorted T cell fraction (not recorded which). The TCR sequence derives from a male donor with ankylosing spondylitis.

The CDR3 nucleotides read TGTGCCAGCAGCTTAACTAGGACTCATAATTCACCCCTCCACTTT. Its protein product is CASSLTRTHNSPLHF. The genes are TRBV7-2 and TRBJ1-6; D not resolved. CDR3 length: 15 residues. The germline gives CDR1 SGHTA, CDR2 FQGNSA. Trimming stripped 2 bases from V and 5 bases from J, with 10 bases between.